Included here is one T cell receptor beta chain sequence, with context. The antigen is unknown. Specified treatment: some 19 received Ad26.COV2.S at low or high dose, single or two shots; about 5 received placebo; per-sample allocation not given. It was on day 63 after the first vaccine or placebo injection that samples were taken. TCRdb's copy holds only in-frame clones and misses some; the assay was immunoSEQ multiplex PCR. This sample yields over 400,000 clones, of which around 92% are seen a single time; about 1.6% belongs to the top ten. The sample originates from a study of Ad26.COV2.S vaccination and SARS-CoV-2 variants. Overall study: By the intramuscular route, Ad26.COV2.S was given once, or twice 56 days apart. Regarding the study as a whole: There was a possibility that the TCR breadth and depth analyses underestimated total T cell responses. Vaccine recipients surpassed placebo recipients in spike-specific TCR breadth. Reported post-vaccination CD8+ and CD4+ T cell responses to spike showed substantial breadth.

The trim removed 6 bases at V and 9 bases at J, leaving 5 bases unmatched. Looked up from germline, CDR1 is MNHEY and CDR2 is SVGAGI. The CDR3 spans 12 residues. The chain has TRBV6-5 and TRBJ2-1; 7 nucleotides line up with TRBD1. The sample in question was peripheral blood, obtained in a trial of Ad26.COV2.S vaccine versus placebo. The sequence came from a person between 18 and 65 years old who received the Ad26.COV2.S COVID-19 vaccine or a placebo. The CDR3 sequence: CASSPTGREQFF. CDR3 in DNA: TGTGCCAGCAGCCCGACAGGGCGTGAGCAGTTCTTC.